The 25 T cell receptor beta chains below were found in one sample sequenced in a study of blood T cell repertoires in COVID-19. TCRdb's copy holds only in-frame clones and misses some; the assay was immunoSEQ multiplex PCR. In the table there are 85,000 to 130,000 clones, around 83% of which are singletons. The material sequenced was peripheral blood. The origin of the receptors is a woman older than 75 with active or convalescent COVID-19.

The V and J genes are TRBV29-1 and TRBJ1-1, with 9 bases fitting TRBD1. V shed 0 bases, J shed 6 bases, and the junction held 5 bases outside the gene matches. The CDR3 is made up of 14 amino acids. From germline, CDR1 is SQVTM and CDR2 ANQGSEA. The DNA for the CDR3 is TGCAGCGTTGAAGACCGGGGACAGGGCGCTGAAGCTTTCTTT. Translation gives CSVEDRGQGAEAFF.

V and J are TRBV11-2 and TRBJ2-1, with 7 positions matching TRBD2. The trim removed 5 bases at V and 3 bases at J, leaving 13 bases unmatched. Germline V gene sequence: CDR1 SGHAT, CDR2 FQNNGV. This CDR3 has 17 amino acids. CDR3 DNA: TGTGCCAGCAGCAAAGAGTACCTGGGGGGGTTCTACAATGAGCAGTTCTTC. Protein product: CASSKEYLGGFYNEQFF.

This clone was picked up a small number of times. The chain has TRBV9 and TRBJ1-1; tentative D call: TRBD1 (6 bases). CDR1 is SGDLS and CDR2 is YYNGEE in the germline V gene. The V end was cut by 0 bases, the J end by 1 base, with 10 bases between. There are 15 residues in the CDR3. The DNA of the CDR3 is TGTGCCAGCAGCGTAGGACAGGTAACGAACACTGAAGCTTTCTTT. Its translation is CASSVGQVTNTEAFF.

This chain connects TRBV28 to TRBJ2-7, with 8 bases lining up with TRBD2. Germline V gives CDR1 MDHEN, CDR2 SYDVKM. The CDR3 sequence is 16 residues long. V dropped 5 bases and J dropped 2; count of bases not matched to a gene: 11. CDR3 in amino acids: CASSQPRPGGTYEQYF. CDR3 sequence (DNA): TGTGCCAGCAGTCAACCCCGGCCGGGAGGGACCTACGAGCAGTACTTC. The entire variable domain, with the rest obtained from reference TRBV28 and TRBJ2-7, is as follows: DVKVTQSSRYLVKRTGEKVFLECVQDMDHENMFWYRQDPGLGLRLIYFSYDVKMKEKGDIPEGYSVSREKKERFSLILESASTNQTSMYLCASSQPRPGGTYEQYFGPGTRLTVT.

V is TRBV6-6 and J is TRBJ2-7; 9 bases agree with TRBD2. Germline values: CDR1 MNHNY, CDR2 SVGAGI (reference sequence). The CDR3 is 15 residues long. Trimming cost V 2 bases and J 3 bases; bases outside gene matches: 5. The CDR3 protein is CASSYGLATYYEQYF. Here the CDR3 DNA reads TGTGCCAGCAGTTACGGACTAGCGACTTACTACGAGCAGTACTTC.

The chain couples TRBV5-4 to TRBJ2-1; 9 bases map to TRBD2. Germline CDR1 and CDR2: SGHNT and YYREEE (reference sequence). CDR3 length equals 15 residues. V dropped 0 bases and J dropped 9; count of bases not matched to a gene: 7. CDR3 in amino acids: CASSLDVRGGAEQFF. CDR3 DNA sequence: TGTGCCAGCAGCTTGGACGTGCGGGGGGGCGCTGAGCAGTTCTTC. Looking up the rest from reference TRBV5-4 and TRBJ2-1 gives the full variable domain: ETGVTQSPTHLIKTRGQQVTLRCSSQSGHNTVSWYQQALGQGPQFIFQYYREEENGRGNFPPRFSGLQFPNYSSELNVNALELDDSALYLCASSLDVRGGAEQFFGPGTRLTVL.

The V call is TRBV5-6, the J call TRBJ1-1; tentatively, D is TRBD1 (5 bases). The V gene's germline CDR1 is SGHDT and CDR2 YYEEEE. This CDR3 is built from 18 residues. Trimming stripped 4 bases from V and 0 bases from J, with 22 bases between. The CDR3 loop is CASSPFRQRLLMNTEAFF. The CDR3 nucleotides read TGTGCCAGCAGCCCATTCAGACAGCGCCTCCTTATGAACACTGAAGCTTTCTTT.

This clone appeared once. The gene calls are TRBV5-1 and TRBJ2-5; 8 bases match TRBD2. The CDR3 has 15 residues. CDR1 is SGHRS and CDR2 is YFSETQ in the germline V gene. Germline trimming cut 6 bases from V and 6 bases from J; bases unmatched to any gene: 13. CDR3 residues: CASKLGAGAEKTQYF. Here the CDR3 DNA reads TGCGCCAGCAAGCTTGGAGCGGGAGCTGAAAAGACCCAGTACTTC.

This chain connects TRBV6-5 to TRBJ2-1, with D perhaps TRBD1 (5 bases). Germline V CDR1 and CDR2: MNHEY, SVGAGI. V was cut by 0 bases and J by 6 bases, with 12 bases left in between. There are 15 residues in the CDR3. The CDR3 reads CASSYSFAQGNEQFF. In DNA form, the CDR3 reads TGTGCCAGCAGTTACTCGTTTGCCCAGGGCAATGAGCAGTTCTTC.

This chain joins TRBV9 and TRBJ1-5; a weak D match, TRBD1 (5 bases). V shed 1 base and J shed 7 bases, with 12 bases lying between them. The germline gives CDR1 SGDLS, CDR2 YYNGEE. The CDR3 runs to 14 residues. CDR3 sequence reads: CASSVTGESQPQHF. As DNA, the CDR3 is TGTGCCAGCAGCGTAACGGGGGAGAGCCAGCCCCAGCATTTT.

The J gene is TRBJ2-3, the V gene TRBV6-4, with 8 bases aligning to TRBD2. V trimming: 3 bases; J trimming: 5 bases; junction bases outside the gene matches: 7. The CDR3 is made up of 15 amino acids. The germline gives CDR1 MRHNA, CDR2 SNTAGT. CDR3 DNA sequence: TGTGCCAGCAGTGAGACGGGGGGGCCAGGAGATACGCAGTATTTT. Translation gives CASSETGGPGDTQYF.

CDR3 in DNA: TGCGCCAGCAGCCTGGGACAAGACTATGGCTACACCTTC. The encoded protein is CASSLGQDYGYTF. This chain links TRBV5-1 with TRBJ1-2; weak D call: TRBD1 (6 bases). Germline CDR1 is SGHRS and CDR2 is YFSETQ. This CDR3 has 13 amino acids. The V gene lost 4 bases and the J gene lost 3 bases, with 10 bases spanning the gap.

On this clone: Other DNA sequences in this specimen translate into the identical CDR3. The V and J genes are TRBV7-3 and TRBJ1-1, with D maybe TRBD1 (5 bases). In germline, CDR1 is SGHTA, CDR2 FQGTGA. The CDR3 is made up of 14 amino acids. V lost 2 bases and J lost 4, with 11 bases in between. CDR3 nucleotide sequence: TGTGCCAGCAGCTTATCTGGGGGAGGCACTGAAGCTTTCTTT. As protein: CASSLSGGGTEAFF.

The chain uses TRBV20-1 and TRBJ2-7, with TRBD2 matching over 8 bases. The germline V gene encodes CDR1 DFQATT and CDR2 SNEGSKA (reference sequence). The CDR3 has 14 amino acids. V was clipped by 3 bases and J by 1 base; unmatched bases: 5. CDR3 residues: CSASELAGSYEQYF. As DNA, the CDR3 is TGCAGTGCTAGTGAGTTAGCGGGGTCCTACGAGCAGTACTTC.

The chain uses TRBV12-3 or TRBV12-4 and TRBJ2-1; D is possibly TRBD2 (6 bases). The CDR3 extends over 13 amino acids. Trimming pared 5 bases from V and 9 bases from J, leaving 14 bases between. The CDR3 spells CASSPSAGREQFF. In DNA, the CDR3 is TGTGCCAGCAGTCCCTCGGCGGGGCGTGAGCAGTTCTTC.

This sequence joins TRBV6-5 and TRBJ1-2; 10 bases fit TRBD1. This CDR3 spans 14 amino acids. J was trimmed by 7 bases and V by 2 bases; bases with no gene match: 4. Germline values: CDR1 MNHEY, CDR2 SVGAGI. The CDR3 is CASSYDGQGGGYTF. CDR3 nucleotides: TGTGCCAGCAGTTACGATGGACAGGGGGGTGGCTACACCTTC.

The chain joins TRBV6-5 to TRBJ2-7, with TRBD1 matching over 8 bases. V trimming: 5 bases; J trimming: 6 bases; junction bases outside the gene matches: 12. The CDR3 totals 15 residues. CDR1 is MNHEY and CDR2 is SVGAGI in the germline V gene. This chain's CDR3 is CASSNRDRLTIEQYF. In DNA, the CDR3 is TGTGCCAGCAGTAACCGGGACAGGTTGACGATCGAGCAGTACTTC.

This clone was picked up a small number of times. The chain links TRBV10-3 to TRBJ1-3; 7 bases fit TRBD1. CDR1 and CDR2 from the germline V gene are ENHRY and SYGVKD. CDR3 length: 17 amino acids. With V trimmed by 0 bases and J by 4 bases, 9 bases remained unmatched. In DNA form, the CDR3 reads TGTGCCATCAGTGAGTCTGGTGAGGGGGCGCGAGGAAACACCATATATTTT. As protein: CAISESGEGARGNTIYF.

This rearrangement joins TRBV10-1 to TRBJ1-2; no definite D call. Trimming stripped 2 bases from V and 0 bases from J, with 16 bases between. This CDR3 region has 17 residues. Germline CDR1 reads WNHNN; CDR2 reads SYGVQD (reference sequence). The CDR3 nucleotides are TGCGCCAGCAGTGAGATAGGAGGACCGAGGCCTAACTATGGCTACACCTTC. It encodes CASSEIGGPRPNYGYTF.

The V call is TRBV7-2, the J call TRBJ1-3; D is unresolved. The germline V gene has CDR1 SGHTA and CDR2 FQGNSA. The CDR3 is made up of 15 amino acids. V was shortened by 4 bases and J by 2 bases, with 12 bases between the two germline ends. The CDR3 region has the DNA TGTGCCAGCAGCTCCCCCACTACGGCTGGAAACACCATATATTTT. Amino acids: CASSSPTTAGNTIYF. The variable domain in full, completed from reference TRBV7-2 and TRBJ1-3, reads GAGVSQSPSNKVTEKGKDVELRCDPISGHTALYWYRQSLGQGLEFLIYFQGNSAPDKSGLPSDRFSAERTGGSVSTLTIQRTQQEDSAVYLCASSSPTTAGNTIYFGEGSWLTVV.

The V gene is TRBV6-5, the J gene TRBJ1-1; 10 nucleotides agree with TRBD1. Germline CDR1 reads MNHEY; CDR2 reads SVGAGI. This CDR3 has 15 amino acids. The J segment lost 3 bases and the V segment lost 2 bases, leaving 3 bases of the junction unmatched. CDR3 region: CASSYADRGDTEAFF. CDR3 DNA: TGTGCCAGCAGTTACGCGGACAGGGGGGACACTGAAGCTTTCTTT.

J is TRBJ1-2 and V is TRBV5-4, with 9 bases fitting TRBD1. The CDR3 spans 14 residues. Germline V gene sequence: CDR1 SGHNT, CDR2 YYREEE (reference sequence). V was clipped by 4 bases and J by 4 bases; unmatched bases: 5. The CDR3 DNA reads TGTGCCAGCAGCCCCGACAGGGGGAGCTATGGCTACACCTTC. Residues: CASSPDRGSYGYTF.

V and J are TRBV18 and TRBJ1-1; weak D call: TRBD1 (6 bases). Germline V gene sequence: CDR1 KGHSH, CDR2 LQKENI. Trimming removed 0 bases at V and 5 bases at J, with 16 bases between. CDR3 length: 16 residues. The chain's CDR3 is CASSPPMGRGGTEAFF. Written as DNA, the CDR3 is TGTGCCAGCTCACCACCCATGGGGAGGGGGGGAACTGAAGCTTTCTTT.

This clone was picked up a small number of times. This chain connects TRBV3-1 (or the pseudogene TRBV3-2) to TRBJ1-1, with a possible D match to TRBD1 (6 bases). The germline V gene has CDR1 LGHDT and CDR2 YNNKEL (reference sequence). CDR3 length: 16 amino acids. The germline V and J ends were trimmed by 1 base and 7 bases, with 19 bases remaining between them. The CDR3 loop reads CASSQGVSTYRDEAFF. The DNA of the CDR3 is TGTGCCAGCAGCCAAGGAGTGTCTACTTACAGGGATGAAGCTTTCTTT.

V is TRBV3-1 (or the pseudogene TRBV3-2) and J is TRBJ2-7; D might be TRBD2 (6 bases). V was shortened by 4 bases and J by 2 bases, with 9 bases between the two germline ends. The CDR3 has 13 amino acids. Germline CDR1 reads LGHDT; CDR2 reads YNNKEL (reference sequence). Here the CDR3 reads CASSPQRAYEQYF. The DNA of the CDR3 is TGTGCCAGCAGCCCCCAGCGGGCCTACGAGCAGTACTTC.